The next 17 T cell receptor beta chains were all read from a single sample in a study of cytomegalovirus exposure and HLA in healthy donors. A multiplex PCR was run with 60 Vbeta primers and 13 Jbeta primers. Clones were read by immunoSEQ multiplex PCR, and TCRdb kept only the in-frame ones, dropping some. The listing records about 77,000 clones. Sequences were obtained from PBMCs. These receptors were obtained from a man in his fifties or sixties in good health and CMV-seropositive.

This sequence joins TRBV6-5 and TRBJ2-7, with 11 bases fitting TRBD1. The length of the CDR3 is 14 residues. V was clipped by 6 bases and J by 5 bases; unmatched bases: 6. CDR1 MNHEY and CDR2 SVGAGI come from the germline V gene. The CDR3 reads CASSPGQGGHEQYF. CDR3 coding DNA: TGTGCCAGCAGCCCGGGACAGGGGGGCCACGAGCAGTACTTC.

J is TRBJ1-2 and V is TRBV5-6; no reliable D call. From germline, CDR1 is SGHDT and CDR2 YYEEEE. The CDR3 totals 12 residues. With 1 base removed from V and 6 bases from J, the gap between germline ends came to 7 bases. The DNA for the CDR3 is TGTGCCAGCAGCTTGTCCCCTGATGGCTACACCTTC. It yields the protein CASSLSPDGYTF.

CDR3 protein: CASSAYEGLLEQYF. The CDR3 nucleotides read TGTGCCAGCAGTGCTTATGAGGGCCTCCTCGAGCAGTACTTC. The chain combines TRBV2 with TRBJ2-7, with D possibly matching TRBD2 (5 bases). CDR1 is SNHLY, CDR2 FYNNEI, per germline. CDR3 length: 14 residues. Trimming removed 4 bases from V and 6 bases from J, with 16 bases in between. The full variable domain, completed using reference TRBV2 and TRBJ2-7, is EPEVTQTPSHQVTQMGQEVILRCVPISNHLYFYWYRQILGQKVEFLVSFYNNEISEKSEIFDDQFSVERPDGSNFTLKIRSTKLEDSAMYFCASSAYEGLLEQYFGPGTRLTVT.

V gene TRBV18 combines with J gene TRBJ2-7; D remains ambiguous. The CDR3 covers 15 residues. Germline V gene lookup returns CDR1 KGHSH and CDR2 LQKENI. The germline V and J ends were trimmed by 6 bases and 0 bases, with 15 bases remaining between them. This CDR3 is CASSPDTVSSYEQYF. The CDR3, as DNA: TGTGCCAGCTCTCCCGACACGGTTAGCTCCTACGAGCAGTACTTC.

The chain is built from TRBV6-5 and TRBJ1-2; no clear D. Germline V CDR1 and CDR2: MNHEY, SVGAGI. V was pared by 0 bases and J by 6 bases, with 17 bases between. The CDR3 extends over 16 amino acids. CDR3 protein: CASSYSVLPGGDGYTF. The CDR3 coding sequence is TGTGCCAGCAGTTACTCTGTGCTCCCTGGCGGCGATGGCTACACCTTC.

The chain carries TRBV6-5 and TRBJ2-7; no reliable D call. CDR1 is MNHEY and CDR2 is SVGAGI in the germline V gene. The CDR3 runs 13 residues. V was cut by 5 bases and J by 0 bases, with 8 bases left in between. This chain's CDR3 is CASSRRNSYEQYV. In nucleotides, the CDR3 is TGTGCCAGCAGTCGGAGAAACTCCTACGAGCAGTACGTC.

V and J are TRBV7-3 and TRBJ1-1; D unclear. Germline V CDR1 and CDR2: SGHTA, FQGTGA. The CDR3 consists of 16 residues. V shed 2 bases and J shed 0 bases, with 13 bases lying between them. Written as DNA, the CDR3 is TGTGCCAGCAGCTTACCGGTGACGGGAGTGAACACTGAAGCTTTCTTT. As protein: CASSLPVTGVNTEAFF.

The rearrangement joins TRBV11-2 to TRBJ1-2; unclear D gene. This CDR3 is built from 14 residues. The germline V and J ends were trimmed by 5 bases and 2 bases, with 12 bases remaining between them. Germline values: CDR1 SGHAT, CDR2 FQNNGV. For the CDR3, the DNA is TGTGCCAGCAGCACTGAGGCGTGGAACTATGGCTACACCTTC. Translation gives CASSTEAWNYGYTF.

V gene TRBV5-1 combines with J gene TRBJ2-7; possible D gene TRBD1, 6 bases. Germline CDR1 and CDR2: SGHRS and YFSETQ. Trimming cost V 0 bases and J 2 bases, with 9 bases left between them. The CDR3 runs 14 residues. Written as DNA, the CDR3 is TGCGCCAGCAGCTTGGGACAGGATGCCTACGAGCAGTACTTC. It encodes CASSLGQDAYEQYF.

The chain combines TRBV18 with TRBJ1-1, with 9 bases identical to TRBD1. This CDR3 spans 15 amino acids. The germline V gene encodes CDR1 KGHSH and CDR2 LQKENI. Losses at the gene ends were 3 bases for V and 5 bases for J; bases not matched to a gene: 7. CDR3 loop: CASSPPTGGETEAFF. The CDR3 DNA reads TGTGCCAGCTCACCGCCGACAGGGGGGGAAACTGAAGCTTTCTTT.

V gene TRBV7-7 combines with J gene TRBJ2-7, with D tentatively TRBD1 (5 bases). Between the trimmed V and J ends, which lost 3 bases and 7 bases, there was a span of 13 bases. This CDR3 region has 13 residues. Germline V gene lookup returns CDR1 SSHAT and CDR2 FNYEAQ (reference sequence). This chain's CDR3 is CASSFSRAHEQYF. The CDR3, as DNA: TGTGCCAGCAGCTTTAGCAGGGCCCATGAGCAGTACTTC.

V gene TRBV5-4 combines with J gene TRBJ2-2; 8 bases match TRBD2. The ends lost 3 bases at V and 3 bases at J; junction bases unmatched: 7. CDR3 length: 16 amino acids. Looked up from germline, CDR1 is SGHNT and CDR2 is YYREEE (reference sequence). The CDR3 DNA reads as TGTGCCAGCAGCTCCAAGCCGGGACTAGACACCGGGGAGCTGTTTTTT. Its translation: CASSSKPGLDTGELFF.

The V call is TRBV29-1, the J call TRBJ2-7; no reliable D call. The CDR3 is made up of 11 amino acids. Trimming took 3 bases from V and 1 from J, leaving 4 bases between them. CDR1 is SQVTM, CDR2 ANQGSEA, per germline. CDR3 in DNA: TGCAGCGTTGACAGTTCCTACGAGCAGTACTTC. Translated: CSVDSSYEQYF.

The rearrangement links TRBV19 to TRBJ1-2; D perhaps matches TRBD1 (6 bases). With 4 bases removed from V and 3 bases from J, the gap between germline ends came to 15 bases. In germline, CDR1 is LNHDA, CDR2 SQIVND (reference sequence). This CDR3 is 15 amino acids long. The CDR3 reads CASSNPRGDHYGYTF. The DNA for the CDR3 is TGTGCCAGTAGTAACCCCAGGGGCGATCACTATGGCTACACCTTC.

The chain joins TRBV5-6 to TRBJ2-4; 9 bases align to TRBD1. V dropped 3 bases and J dropped 9; count of bases not matched to a gene: 7. CDR1 is SGHDT, CDR2 YYEEEE, per germline. This CDR3 has 14 amino acids. CDR3 amino acids: CASSSGQGWGIQYF. CDR3 bases: TGTGCCAGCAGCTCCGGACAGGGGTGGGGCATTCAGTACTTC.

The V gene is TRBV2, the J gene TRBJ1-2; D is perhaps TRBD1 (5 bases). Germline values: CDR1 SNHLY, CDR2 FYNNEI. The CDR3 is made up of 13 amino acids. Trimming removed 6 bases from V and 10 bases from J, with 18 bases in between. The CDR3 region is CASSVSRGADYTF. CDR3 sequence (DNA): TGTGCCAGCAGCGTGAGTCGTGGGGCCGACTACACCTTC.

The chain recombines TRBV20-1 with TRBJ2-5, with a weak D call TRBD2 (5 bases). The CDR3 loop spans 11 amino acids. Germline-derived CDR1 and CDR2 are DFQATT and SNEGSKA (reference sequence). V gave up 0 bases and J gave up 12 bases, with 11 bases separating them. The CDR3 is CSARDGSSKYF. Written as DNA, the CDR3 is TGCAGTGCTAGAGATGGGAGCTCGAAGTACTTC.